A selection of T cell receptor beta chains follows, all from one sample in a study of cytomegalovirus exposure and HLA in healthy donors. Repertoires were generated with immunoSEQ multiplex PCR, while TCRdb's copy carries only in-frame clones and drops some. Of about 82,000 clones in the sample, 78% were seen once. The sample comprised PBMCs. These receptors were taken from a male donor in good health and CMV-seropositive. The CDR3 runs from the conserved cysteine through the conserved F or W. Each record gives: clone size, D gene, J gene, V gene, CDR3 protein, CDR3 DNA. A D gene is named only where the DNA matches it firmly. Size is stated for part of the rows, as once, few or many counts, or as a class when the clone is expanded.

NA	NA	TRBJ2-1	TRBV7-2	CASSPLLGSRSYNEQFF	TGTGCCAGCAGCCCTTTACTGGGCTCCCGCTCCTACAATGAGCAGTTCTTC
NA	TRBD1	TRBJ1-2	TRBV5-6	CASLGQGNTGYTF	TGTGCCAGTCTGGGACAGGGCAACACTGGCTACACCTTC
NA	NA	TRBJ1-1	TRBV28	CASSFRYASTEAFF	TGTGCCAGCAGTTTCAGGTACGCGAGTACTGAAGCTTTCTTT
NA	NA	TRBJ1-2	TRBV6-5	CASRETGTTNYGYTF	TGTGCCAGCAGGGAGACAGGCACAACTAACTATGGCTACACCTTC
NA	NA	TRBJ1-4	TRBV7-2	CASSLVRERGEKLFF	TGTGCCAGCAGCTTAGTAAGGGAAAGAGGGGAAAAACTGTTTTTT
NA	TRBD2	TRBJ2-3	TRBV6-6	CASSYAIAGLTDTQYF	TGTGCCAGCAGTTACGCGATAGCGGGGCTCACAGATACGCAGTATTTT
NA	NA	TRBJ1-5	TRBV21-1	CASSKGHGNQPQHF	TGTGCCAGCAGCAAAGGGCACGGCAATCAGCCCCAGCATTTT
NA	NA	TRBJ2-5	TRBV4-3	CASSQDGRGGRETQYF	TGCGCCAGCAGCCAAGATGGGAGGGGGGGCCGAGAGACCCAGTACTTC
NA	NA	TRBJ2-5	TRBV7-3	CASSRSEGTQYF	TGTGCCAGCAGCCGAAGCGAGGGGACCCAGTACTTC
NA	NA	TRBJ2-3	TRBV5-5	CASSVPFGVTDTQYF	TGTGCCAGCAGCGTCCCATTCGGGGTCACAGATACGCAGTATTTT
NA	NA	TRBJ2-7	TRBV7-9	CASSLRNRAEQYF	TGTGCCAGCAGCCTCAGAAACAGGGCCGAGCAGTACTTC
NA	NA	TRBJ1-1	TRBV6-1	CASSEPARVQAFF	TGTGCCAGCAGTGAACCCGCCCGGGTCCAAGCTTTCTTT
NA	TRBD2	TRBJ2-7	TRBV5-5	CASSLVGLAGEQYF	TGTGCCAGCAGCTTGGTTGGACTAGCGGGGGAGCAGTACTTC
NA	TRBD2	TRBJ2-7	TRBV4-1	CASSQAAGGWEQYF	TGCGCCAGCAGCCAAGCCGCGGGGGGCTGGGAGCAGTACTTC
NA	TRBD1	TRBJ1-1	TRBV28	CASKQGAWTEAFF	TGTGCCAGCAAGCAGGGGGCATGGACTGAAGCTTTCTTT
NA	NA	TRBJ2-5	TRBV5-1	CASSLLTGQETQYF	TGCGCCAGCAGCTTGCTGACGGGCCAAGAGACCCAGTACTTC
once	NA	TRBJ2-7	TRBV11-1	CASSQATHSYEQYF	TGTGCCAGCAGCCAAGCCACCCACTCCTACGAGCAGTACTTC
NA	NA	TRBJ2-7	TRBV7-8	CASSKARYEQYF	TGTGCCAGCAGCAAAGCTCGGTACGAGCAGTACTTC
NA	NA	TRBJ2-4	TRBV4-1	CASSPAGRGKNIQYF	TGCGCCAGCAGCCCTGCTGGCAGGGGCAAAAACATTCAGTACTTC
few	NA	TRBJ1-1	TRBV7-9	CASSHRTAKGAEAFF	TGTGCCAGCAGTCATCGGACAGCGAAGGGGGCTGAAGCTTTCTTT
NA	NA	TRBJ2-7	TRBV5-1	CASSFSQGLYYEQYF	TGCGCCAGCAGCTTTTCACAGGGTCTTTACTACGAGCAGTACTTC
NA	TRBD1	TRBJ1-2	TRBV4-1	CASSQPRQGFIYGYTF	TGCGCCAGCAGCCAACCCCGACAGGGGTTCATCTATGGCTACACCTTC
NA	TRBD1	TRBJ1-5	TRBV6-5	CASSYSVTGDQPQHF	TGTGCCAGCAGTTACTCGGTAACAGGGGATCAGCCCCAGCATTTT
NA	NA	TRBJ2-7	TRBV5-1	CARTPGQRPYEQYF	TGCGCCAGGACTCCGGGACAAAGGCCCTACGAGCAGTACTTC
NA	NA	TRBJ2-7	TRBV6-5	CASRARTDSYEQYF	TGTGCCAGCAGAGCTAGGACAGACTCCTACGAGCAGTACTTC
NA	TRBD1	TRBJ1-1	TRBV7-6	CASSSYWTGSTEAFF	TGTGCCAGCAGCTCGTACTGGACAGGGTCCACTGAAGCTTTCTTT
NA	TRBD1	TRBJ1-4	TRBV25-1	CASSFSGTGGAKLFF	TGTGCCAGCAGTTTCTCCGGGACAGGAGGGGCAAAACTGTTTTTT
few	TRBD2	TRBJ2-1	TRBV5-1	CASSTLAGDYNEQFF	TGCGCCAGCAGCACTCTAGCGGGGGACTACAATGAGCAGTTCTTC
NA	TRBD2	TRBJ2-2	TRBV5-1	CASSISGENTGELFF	TGCGCCAGCAGCATTAGCGGGGAGAACACCGGGGAGCTGTTTTTT
NA	TRBD2	TRBJ2-3	TRBV5-1	CASSFLAGGQDTQYF	TGCGCCAGCAGCTTCTTAGCGGGAGGGCAGGATACGCAGTATTTT
once	NA	TRBJ1-6	TRBV25-1	CASSELRGSGNSPLHF	TGTGCCAGCAGTGAATTAAGGGGATCGGGTAATTCACCCCTCCACTTT
NA	TRBD1	TRBJ2-1	TRBV5-1	CASSPGTGTISEQFF	TGCGCCAGCAGTCCCGGGACAGGGACAATATCTGAGCAGTTCTTC
NA	NA	TRBJ1-2	TRBV7-2	CASSTPKTGRYGYTF	TGTGCCAGCAGCACACCCAAGACAGGTCGCTATGGCTACACCTTC
NA	NA	TRBJ2-5	TRBV7-8	CASSLAPGETQYF	TGTGCCAGCAGCTTAGCCCCGGGTGAGACCCAGTACTTC
few	TRBD2	TRBJ2-7	TRBV10-3	CAISEGAGGYEQYF	TGTGCCATCAGTGAGGGGGCGGGAGGTTACGAGCAGTACTTC
NA	NA	TRBJ2-5	TRBV5-1	CASSPGSGGETQYF	TGCGCCAGCAGCCCGGGGTCCGGCGGGGAGACCCAGTACTTC
NA	NA	TRBJ2-2	TRBV14	CASSQTLRGAGELFF	TGTGCCAGCAGCCAGACCCTCAGGGGGGCCGGGGAGCTGTTTTTT
NA	TRBD2	TRBJ2-3	TRBV7-2	CASSVAGGPPDTQYF	TGTGCCAGCAGCGTAGCGGGGGGGCCACCAGATACGCAGTATTTT
NA	TRBD1	TRBJ1-4	TRBV4-3	CASSQDRDRDQKLFF	TGCGCCAGCAGCCAAGATCGAGACAGGGATCAAAAACTGTTTTTT
NA	NA	TRBJ2-3	TRBV4-1	CASSQVGGLPFF	TGCGCCAGCAGCCAAGTAGGAGGCCTCCCGTTTTTT
NA	NA	TRBJ2-1	TRBV7-2	CASSLTGNNEQFF	TGTGCCAGCAGCTTAACAGGAAACAATGAGCAGTTCTTC
NA	NA	TRBJ2-2	TRBV15	CATSRIVGHSGELFF	TGTGCCACCAGCAGAATAGTGGGACACTCCGGGGAGCTGTTTTTT
NA	TRBD1	TRBJ2-7	TRBV27	CASSWDRGYEQYF	TGTGCCAGCAGTTGGGACAGGGGTTACGAGCAGTACTTC
NA	TRBD2	TRBJ2-1	TRBV5-6	CASSLEWLAGGRYNEQFF	TGTGCCAGCAGCTTGGAGTGGCTAGCGGGGGGACGATACAATGAGCAGTTCTTC
NA	TRBD1	TRBJ1-5	TRBV6-1	CASSESGGNQPQHF	TGTGCCAGCAGTGAATCAGGGGGTAATCAGCCCCAGCATTTT
NA	TRBD2	TRBJ2-3	TRBV7-2	CASSLIPPGLAGADTQYF	TGTGCCAGCAGCTTAATTCCCCCGGGACTAGCGGGAGCTGATACGCAGTATTTT
few	NA	TRBJ2-1	TRBV11-1	CASSLGQDYNEQFF	TGTGCCAGCAGCTTAGGGCAGGACTACAATGAGCAGTTCTTC